A selection of T cell receptor beta chains follows, all from one sample in a study of naive and memory T cell subsets. One entry per CDR3 protein results from TCRdb running MiXCR on the UMI-ligation and nested PCR reads. This table holds about 150,000 distinct CDR3 sequences, over 15% found once. Input material: naive CD4+ T cells from blood. The receptors originated from a human donor in good health. Each CDR3 is given with its conserved first and last residue. D genes are given only for firm matches. The listing skips clone size in some rows; elsewhere it reads once, few, many or a size class.

NA | TRBV28 | TRBD1 | CASRGTGGKANVLTF
few | TRBV30 | NA | CAWSGRREYNEQFF
few | TRBV7-2 | NA | CASSLARAVLPRDEQFF
NA | TRBV20-1 | NA | CSARVLTDGNTIYF
few | TRBV5-1 | NA | CASSLGQEGDTQYF
NA | TRBV12-3/TRBV12-4 | NA | CASKGPTDTQYF
NA | TRBV6-1 | TRBD2 | CASLTSGMADTQYF
NA | TRBV11-2 | NA | CASSLDRRPGHYEQYF
few | TRBV6-6 | NA | CASNNGRNSYNEQFF
few | TRBV7-3 | NA | CASSLFAGSNTDTQYF
few | TRBV28 | NA | CASSSGAGQETQYF
few | TRBV6-2/TRBV6-3 | TRBD2 | CASSLSGRRTGELFF
NA | TRBV28 | NA | CASSPPTAANTGELFF
NA | TRBV20-1 | TRBD1 | CSASPDSWTGGRQPQHF
NA | TRBV10-3 | NA | CAISEVDRSTDTQYF
NA | TRBV29-1 | NA | CSVGGRQQETQYF
NA | TRBV7-9 | TRBD1 | CASSPGQATNEKLFF
NA | TRBV30 | NA | CAWTQNTGELFF
NA | TRBV11-2 | NA | CASSLVEAGGTQYF
few | TRBV7-9 | TRBD1 | CASRGFPGQDVTQYF
many | TRBV20-1 | TRBD2 | CSARGSGSSYNEQFF
few | TRBV19 | NA | CASSIAGISTSYGYTF
few | TRBV12-3/TRBV12-4 | TRBD1 | CASSRDSSNQPQHF
NA | TRBV11-2 | TRBD2 | CASSARSSGDYNEQFF
many | TRBV7-8 | NA | CASSPTPSLRESGNTIYF
NA | TRBV12-3/TRBV12-4 | TRBD2 | CASSFGLGTSGNSYEQYF
once | TRBV2 | TRBD1 | CASSEPGQGAGEQFF
few | TRBV12-3/TRBV12-4 | NA | CASSRTGGTNQPQHF
many | TRBV4-1 | NA | CASSQATVEGYNEQFF
NA | TRBV20-1 | TRBD1 | CSAPTGGTDTQYF
few | TRBV10-3 | TRBD1 | CAISDRDSNEQYF
many | TRBV27 | TRBD2 | CASSSLGLAGDGSYEQYF
many | TRBV28 | NA | CASSLGNYRDGYTF
few | TRBV12-3/TRBV12-4 | NA | CASSNGRGAVTLNSPLHF
few | TRBV7-2 | TRBD2 | CASSIGSGSHSTDTQYF
few | TRBV21-1 | NA | CASSKHHRTTNEKLFF
NA | TRBV5-1 | TRBD2 | CASSLVREPRGELFF
NA | TRBV30 | NA | CAWTLGMNTEAFF
NA | TRBV18 | TRBD1 | CASARDRVYNEQFF
NA | TRBV28 | TRBD1 | CASSEGAPGQSSSYNSPLHF
NA | TRBV12-3/TRBV12-4 | TRBD2 | CASSLAGLAGKETQYF
few | TRBV18 | NA | CASSPGANYGYTF
many | TRBV3-1 | NA | CASSQDRRYKGAHEQYF
many | TRBV25-1 | NA | CASSDPTPVNYGYTF
NA | TRBV27 | TRBD1 | CASSLGQGGSYNEQFF
many | TRBV12-3/TRBV12-4 | NA | CASSRFDYEQYF
few | TRBV4-2 | NA | CASSRPGHYNEQFF
few | TRBV29-1 | TRBD2 | CSAALAVYNEQFF
many | TRBV20-1 | TRBD2 | CSARGAGDPDTQYF
few | TRBV20-1 | NA | CSAVGRHPRELFF
NA | TRBV24-1 | NA | CATGDIGAAGEPQHF
few | TRBV7-6 | TRBD1 | CASSAGTGNEHSPLHF
NA | TRBV25-1 | TRBD1 | CASSDRDSNNSPLHF
few | TRBV6-2/TRBV6-3 | NA | CASRNHDSLNQPQHF
NA | TRBV13 | TRBD2 | CASSPAGGGAIYEQYF